This TCR beta chain comes out of a study of regulatory dendritic cells for organ transplantation. Turning to the study itself: Regulatory dendritic cells were monocyte-derived, receiving vitamin D3 on days 0 and 4 and IL-10 on day 4.

Generated by immunoSEQ multiplex PCR, the TCRdb table keeps only in-frame clones and is missing some. The sample has about 12,000 clones; around nine tenths are singletons. V lost 7 bases to trimming and J lost 0 bases, with 16 bases between them. Germline CDR1 is MNHNY and CDR2 is SVGAGI (reference sequence). This CDR3 has 16 residues. Comments on this clone: Its antigen is not known.

CFSE-labeled sorted T cells met regulatory or mature dendritic cells for four to five days. CD4+ or CD8+ T cells were sorted as naive CD45RA+ or memory CD45RO+. Study-level points and caveats: Memory CD8+ T cells were the most oligoclonal; naive cells were highly diverse.

The V gene is TRBV6-6, the J gene TRBJ1-5; D gene ambiguous. The receptor's source is a human donor in good health. Sequenced sample: naive CD8+ T cells from blood cultured with regulatory dendritic cells. The subset here: CD45RA+ naive T cells. The CDR3 is CASNPGSIVSNQPQHF. CDR3 sequence (DNA): TGTGCCAGCAATCCGGGATCTATCGTTAGCAATCAGCCCCAGCATTTT.